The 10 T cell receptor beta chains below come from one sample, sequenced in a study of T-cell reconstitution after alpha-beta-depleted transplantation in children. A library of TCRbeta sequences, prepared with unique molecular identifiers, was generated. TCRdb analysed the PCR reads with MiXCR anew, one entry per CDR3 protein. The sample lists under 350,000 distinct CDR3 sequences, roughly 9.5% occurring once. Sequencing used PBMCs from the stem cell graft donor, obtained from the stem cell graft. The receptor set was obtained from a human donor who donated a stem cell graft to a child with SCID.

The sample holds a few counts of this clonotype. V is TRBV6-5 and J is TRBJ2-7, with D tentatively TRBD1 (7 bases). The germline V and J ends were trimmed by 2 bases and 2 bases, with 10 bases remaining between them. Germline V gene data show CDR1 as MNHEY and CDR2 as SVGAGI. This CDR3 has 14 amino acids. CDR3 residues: CASSYSRGAYEQYF. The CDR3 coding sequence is TGTGCCAGCAGTTACAGCAGGGGGGCCTACGAGCAGTACTTC.

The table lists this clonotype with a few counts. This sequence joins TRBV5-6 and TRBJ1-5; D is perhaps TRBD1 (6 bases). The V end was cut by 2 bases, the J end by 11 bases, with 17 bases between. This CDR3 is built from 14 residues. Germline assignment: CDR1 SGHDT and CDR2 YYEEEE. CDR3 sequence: CASSFRSGKGAQHF. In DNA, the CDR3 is TGTGCCAGCAGCTTCAGATCGGGTAAGGGGGCCCAGCATTTT.

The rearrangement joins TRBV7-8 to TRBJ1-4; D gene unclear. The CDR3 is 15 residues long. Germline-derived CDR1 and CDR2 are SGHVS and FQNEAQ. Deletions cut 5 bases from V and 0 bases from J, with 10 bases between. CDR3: CASSRRHATNEKLFF. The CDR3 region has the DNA TGTGCCAGCAGCCGGCGACACGCAACTAATGAAAAACTGTTTTTT.

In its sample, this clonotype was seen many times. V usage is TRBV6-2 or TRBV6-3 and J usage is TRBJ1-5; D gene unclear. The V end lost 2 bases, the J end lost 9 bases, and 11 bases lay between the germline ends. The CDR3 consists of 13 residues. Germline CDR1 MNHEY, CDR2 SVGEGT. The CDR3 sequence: CASSYRVGGPQHF. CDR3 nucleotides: TGTGCCAGCAGTTACCGGGTAGGAGGGCCCCAGCATTTT.

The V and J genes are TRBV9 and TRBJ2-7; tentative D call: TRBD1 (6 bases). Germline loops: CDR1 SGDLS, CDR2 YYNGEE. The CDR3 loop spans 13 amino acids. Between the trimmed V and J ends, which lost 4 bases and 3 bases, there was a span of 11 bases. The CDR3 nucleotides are TGTGCCAGCAGCCCCGGGACAAACTACGAGCAGTACTTC. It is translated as CASSPGTNYEQYF.

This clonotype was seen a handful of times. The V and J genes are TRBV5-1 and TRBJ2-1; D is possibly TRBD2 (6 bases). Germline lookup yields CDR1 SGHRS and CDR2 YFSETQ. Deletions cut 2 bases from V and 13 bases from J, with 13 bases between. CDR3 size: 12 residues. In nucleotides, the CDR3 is TGCGCCAGCAGCTTTGATGGCGGGGCCCAGTTCTTC. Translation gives CASSFDGGAQFF.

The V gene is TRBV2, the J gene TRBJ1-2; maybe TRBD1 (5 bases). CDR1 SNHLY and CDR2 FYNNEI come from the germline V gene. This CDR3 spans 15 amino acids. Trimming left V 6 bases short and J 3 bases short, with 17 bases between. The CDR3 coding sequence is TGTGCCAGCAGCTACCTCTCAGGGAAACACTATGGCTACACCTTC. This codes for CASSYLSGKHYGYTF. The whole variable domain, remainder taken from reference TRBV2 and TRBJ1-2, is EPEVTQTPSHQVTQMGQEVILRCVPISNHLYFYWYRQILGQKVEFLVSFYNNEISEKSEIFDDQFSVERPDGSNFTLKIRSTKLEDSAMYFCASSYLSGKHYGYTFGSGTRLTVV.

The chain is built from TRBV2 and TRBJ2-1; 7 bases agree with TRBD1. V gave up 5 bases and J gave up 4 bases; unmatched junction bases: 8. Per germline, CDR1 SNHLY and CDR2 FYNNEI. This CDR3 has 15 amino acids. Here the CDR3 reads CASSPRDSFYNEQFF. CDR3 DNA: TGTGCCAGCAGTCCCCGGGACAGCTTTTACAATGAGCAGTTCTTC.

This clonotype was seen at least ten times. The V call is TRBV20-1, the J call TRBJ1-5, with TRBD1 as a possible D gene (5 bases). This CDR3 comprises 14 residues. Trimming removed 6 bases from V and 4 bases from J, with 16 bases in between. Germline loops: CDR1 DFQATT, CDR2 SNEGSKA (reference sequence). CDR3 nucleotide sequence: TGCAGTGCCGCCGGCCAGGGTGGAAATCAGCCCCAGCATTTT. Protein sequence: CSAAGQGGNQPQHF.

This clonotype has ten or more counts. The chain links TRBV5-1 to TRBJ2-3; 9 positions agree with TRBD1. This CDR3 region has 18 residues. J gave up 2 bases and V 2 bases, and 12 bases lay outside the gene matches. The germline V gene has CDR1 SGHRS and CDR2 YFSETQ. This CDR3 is CASSFSNARTGDTDTQYF. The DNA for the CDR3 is TGCGCCAGCAGCTTTTCCAATGCAAGGACAGGGGACACAGATACGCAGTATTTT.